Listed below are T cell receptor beta chains from one sample, sequenced in a study of molecular identifiers for immune sequencing clone quantification. TCRdb ran MiXCR on the PCR reads and lists one entry per CDR3 protein. The data contain around 460,000 distinct CDR3 sequences, over 20% of them singletons. Sequenced material: naive CD8+ T cells from blood, with Jurkat cell RNA spiked in. Source of these receptors: a human donor in good health. Some libraries in this study had Jurkat cell RNA spiked in. The conserved cysteine and the conserved F or W are not part of the CDR3 here. Not all rows give a size; the values are once, few, many and, for expanded clones, a class.

many | TRBJ1-1 | TRBV30 | AWNRGTEAF
many | TRBJ2-6 | TRBV7-9 | ASSATGSSGANVLT
few | TRBJ1-5 | TRBV30 | ACQKVGVVDNQPQH
. | TRBJ2-7 | TRBV20-1 | SAERTAPYEQY
many | TRBJ2-3 | TRBV13 | ASSLGLAAHGTQY
many | TRBJ1-1 | TRBV25-1 | ASSEYIGQEAF
many | TRBJ2-3 | TRBV7-9 | ASSEDFRTDTQY
. | TRBJ2-5 | TRBV27 | ASSLWSQETQY
many | TRBJ2-3 | TRBV13 | ASSPSPDTQY
. | TRBJ2-1 | TRBV25-1 | ASSGAGGYNEQF
few | TRBJ1-2 | TRBV12-3/TRBV12-4 | ASSPTGRNYGYT
many | TRBJ1-1 | TRBV6-5 | ASSYSSLVGTTEAF
. | TRBJ2-7 | TRBV3-1 | ASSSGNLGSYEQY
few | TRBJ2-3 | TRBV4-3 | ASSQDTASGSMGTDTQY
. | TRBJ2-3 | TRBV12-3/TRBV12-4 | ACSLGSGADTQY
. | TRBJ2-2 | TRBV4-3 | ASSQGPGTVNTGELF
many | TRBJ2-7 | TRBV28 | ASKRYRGPSEQY
many | TRBJ2-7 | TRBV4-3 | ASSQEPLFAGVPSYEQY
many | TRBJ2-7 | TRBV12-3/TRBV12-4 | ASSPRQGANYEQY
. | TRBJ2-7 | TRBV7-9 | ASSVGSFYEQY